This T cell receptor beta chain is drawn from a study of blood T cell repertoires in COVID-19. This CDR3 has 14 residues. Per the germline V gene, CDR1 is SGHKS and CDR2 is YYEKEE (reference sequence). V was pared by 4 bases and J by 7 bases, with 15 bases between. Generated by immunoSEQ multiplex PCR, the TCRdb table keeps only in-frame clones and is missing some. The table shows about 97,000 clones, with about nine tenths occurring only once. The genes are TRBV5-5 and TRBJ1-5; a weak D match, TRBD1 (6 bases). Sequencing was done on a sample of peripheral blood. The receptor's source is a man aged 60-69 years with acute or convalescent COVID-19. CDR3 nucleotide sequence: TGTGCCAGCAGCCAAGGGGGGGCCGGCCAGCCCCAGCATTTT. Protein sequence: CASSQGGAGQPQHF.